This T cell receptor (beta chain) was observed in a study of monozygotic twins with inflammatory bowel disease. Findings and caveats of the study: In patient repertoires, differing immunosuppressive treatments may have added some variability.

TCRdb reprocessed the 5' RACE reads and keeps a single row for each CDR3 protein, giving no DNA. In all, the sample yields 200,000 to 250,000 distinct CDR3 sequences. One blood sample of 2 to 2.5 ml was taken from each donor. About this clonotype: As yet, its antigen is unknown.

The TCR comes from a human donor with ulcerative colitis or Crohn's disease, or a healthy co-twin of an affected twin (not recorded which). Sample: blood.

The CDR3 sequence is CASSQDPRRGQETQYF. The chain links TRBV4-2 to TRBJ2-5; TCRdb reports TRBD1, a call that lacks DNA to check it against. Germline V CDR1 and CDR2: LGHNA, YNFKEQ. This CDR3 is 16 amino acids long.